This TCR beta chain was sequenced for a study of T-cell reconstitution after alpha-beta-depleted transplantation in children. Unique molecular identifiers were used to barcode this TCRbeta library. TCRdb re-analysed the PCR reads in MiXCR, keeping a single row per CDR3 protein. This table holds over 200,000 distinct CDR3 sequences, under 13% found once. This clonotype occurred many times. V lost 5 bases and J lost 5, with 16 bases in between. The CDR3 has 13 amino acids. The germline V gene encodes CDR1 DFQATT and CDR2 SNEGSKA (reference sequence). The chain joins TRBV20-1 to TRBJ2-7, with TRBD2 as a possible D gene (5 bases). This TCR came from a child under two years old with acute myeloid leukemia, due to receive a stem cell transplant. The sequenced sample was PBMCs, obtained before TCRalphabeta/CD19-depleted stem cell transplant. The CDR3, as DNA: TGCAGTGCTTCACCCCGATGGAGGAACGAGCAGTACTTC. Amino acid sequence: CSASPRWRNEQYF.